This T cell receptor (beta chain) was profiled in a study of blood T cells in healthy people across ages. Using a J-beta primer mix together with a sample-barcoded 5' primer, a second PCR was run for roughly 7 to 12 cycles. One entry per CDR3 protein results from TCRdb running MiXCR on the 5' RACE reads. The repertoire has roughly 800,000 distinct CDR3 sequences, about 53% of them found once; the top ten carry around 40%. The ends lost 3 bases at V and 5 bases at J; junction bases unmatched: 7. Per germline, CDR1 DFQATT and CDR2 SNEGSKA (reference sequence). The CDR3 loop spans 14 amino acids. The chain has TRBV20-1 and TRBJ2-1; 7 bases are shared with TRBD2. This receptor was taken from an older man in good health. The source material was blood. The chain's CDR3 is CSASGGRPHNEQFF. The CDR3 coding sequence is TGCAGTGCTAGTGGCGGGAGACCCCACAATGAGCAGTTCTTC.